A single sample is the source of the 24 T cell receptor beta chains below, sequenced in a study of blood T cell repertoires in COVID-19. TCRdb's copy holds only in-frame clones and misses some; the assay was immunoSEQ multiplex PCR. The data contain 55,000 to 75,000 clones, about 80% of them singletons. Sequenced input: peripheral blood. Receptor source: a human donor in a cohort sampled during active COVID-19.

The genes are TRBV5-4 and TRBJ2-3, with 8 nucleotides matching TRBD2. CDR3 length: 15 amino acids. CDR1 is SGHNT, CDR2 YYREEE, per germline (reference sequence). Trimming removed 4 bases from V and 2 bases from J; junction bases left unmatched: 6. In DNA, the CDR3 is TGTGCCAGCAGCCCGGGGGGGCCGGTCACAGATACGCAGTATTTT. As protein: CASSPGGPVTDTQYF.

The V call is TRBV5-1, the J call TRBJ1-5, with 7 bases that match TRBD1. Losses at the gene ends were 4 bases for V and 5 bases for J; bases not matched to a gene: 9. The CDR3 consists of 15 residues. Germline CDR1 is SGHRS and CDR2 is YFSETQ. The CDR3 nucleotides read TGCGCCAGCAGCCTTTCAGGACAGGAGCATCAGCCCCAGCATTTT. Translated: CASSLSGQEHQPQHF.

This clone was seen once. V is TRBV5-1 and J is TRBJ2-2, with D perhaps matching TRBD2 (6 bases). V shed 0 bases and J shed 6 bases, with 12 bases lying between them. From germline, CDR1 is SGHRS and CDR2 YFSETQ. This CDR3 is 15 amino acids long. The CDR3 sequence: CASSLGETGAGELFF. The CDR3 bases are TGCGCCAGCAGCTTGGGAGAGACGGGGGCCGGGGAGCTGTTTTTT.

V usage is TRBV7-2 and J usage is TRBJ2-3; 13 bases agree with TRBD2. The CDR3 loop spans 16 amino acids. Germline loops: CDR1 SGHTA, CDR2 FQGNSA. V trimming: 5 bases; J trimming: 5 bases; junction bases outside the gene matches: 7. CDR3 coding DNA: TGTGCCAGCAGCCTGGGACTAGCGGGAAGTGAAGATACGCAGTATTTT. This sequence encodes CASSLGLAGSEDTQYF.

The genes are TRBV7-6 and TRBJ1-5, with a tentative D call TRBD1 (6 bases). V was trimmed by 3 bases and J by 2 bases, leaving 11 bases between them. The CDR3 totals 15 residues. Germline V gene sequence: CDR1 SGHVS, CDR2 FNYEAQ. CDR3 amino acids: CASSLGGPGNQPQHF. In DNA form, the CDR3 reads TGTGCCAGCAGCTTGGGGGGGCCTGGCAATCAGCCCCAGCATTTT.

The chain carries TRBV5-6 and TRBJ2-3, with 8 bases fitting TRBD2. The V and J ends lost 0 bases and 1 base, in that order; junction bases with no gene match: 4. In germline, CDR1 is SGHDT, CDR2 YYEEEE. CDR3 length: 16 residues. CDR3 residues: CASSLGGAGGTDTQYF. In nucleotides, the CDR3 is TGTGCCAGCAGCTTGGGAGGAGCGGGGGGCACAGATACGCAGTATTTT.

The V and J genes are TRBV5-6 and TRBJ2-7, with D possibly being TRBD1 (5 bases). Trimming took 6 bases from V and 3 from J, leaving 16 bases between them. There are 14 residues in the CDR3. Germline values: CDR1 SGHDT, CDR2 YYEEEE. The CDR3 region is CASTFRGAYYEQYF. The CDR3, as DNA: TGTGCCAGCACCTTCCGTGGGGCCTACTACGAGCAGTACTTC. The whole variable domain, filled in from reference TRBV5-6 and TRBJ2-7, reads DAGVTQSPTHLIKTRGQQVTLRCSPKSGHDTVSWYQQALGQGPQFIFQYYEEEERQRGNFPDRFSGHQFPNYSSELNVNALLLGDSALYLCASTFRGAYYEQYFGPGTRLTVT.

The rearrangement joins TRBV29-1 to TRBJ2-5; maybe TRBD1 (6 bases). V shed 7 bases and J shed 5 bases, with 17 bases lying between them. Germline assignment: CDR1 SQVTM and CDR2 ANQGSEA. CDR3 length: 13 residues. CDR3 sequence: CSATIIQGETQYF. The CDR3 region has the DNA TGCAGCGCCACCATCATCCAGGGGGAGACCCAGTACTTC.

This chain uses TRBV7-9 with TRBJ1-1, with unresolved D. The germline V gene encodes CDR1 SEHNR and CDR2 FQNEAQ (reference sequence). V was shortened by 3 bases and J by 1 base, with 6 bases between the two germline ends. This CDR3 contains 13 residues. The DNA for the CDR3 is TGTGCCAGCAGCTTGTCGGGGAACACTGAAGCTTTCTTT. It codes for CASSLSGNTEAFF. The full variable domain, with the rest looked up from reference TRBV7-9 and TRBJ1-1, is DTGVSQNPRHKITKRGQNVTFRCDPISEHNRLYWYRQTLGQGPEFLTYFQNEAQLEKSRLLSDRFSAERPKGSFSTLEIQRTEQGDSAMYLCASSLSGNTEAFFGQGTRLTVV.

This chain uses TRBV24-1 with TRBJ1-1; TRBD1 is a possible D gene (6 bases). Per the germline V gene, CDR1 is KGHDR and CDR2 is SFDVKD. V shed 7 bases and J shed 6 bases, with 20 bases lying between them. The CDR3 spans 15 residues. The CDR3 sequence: CATSSQVGAEAEAFF. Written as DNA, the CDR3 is TGTGCCACCAGCTCCCAGGTGGGGGCGGAGGCTGAAGCTTTCTTT.

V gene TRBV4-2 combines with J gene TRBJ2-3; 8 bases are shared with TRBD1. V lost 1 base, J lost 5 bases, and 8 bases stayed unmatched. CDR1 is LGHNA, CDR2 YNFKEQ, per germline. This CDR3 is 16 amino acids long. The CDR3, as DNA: TGTGCCAGCAGCCAAGTGGGGACAGGAGGAAAAGATACGCAGTATTTT. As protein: CASSQVGTGGKDTQYF.

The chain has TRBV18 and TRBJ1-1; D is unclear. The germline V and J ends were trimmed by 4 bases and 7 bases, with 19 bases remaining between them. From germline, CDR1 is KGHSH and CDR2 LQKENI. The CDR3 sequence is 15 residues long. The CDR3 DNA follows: TGTGCCAGCTCACTCCCGACCGCGGGCCGGATTGAAGCTTTCTTT. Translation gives CASSLPTAGRIEAFF.

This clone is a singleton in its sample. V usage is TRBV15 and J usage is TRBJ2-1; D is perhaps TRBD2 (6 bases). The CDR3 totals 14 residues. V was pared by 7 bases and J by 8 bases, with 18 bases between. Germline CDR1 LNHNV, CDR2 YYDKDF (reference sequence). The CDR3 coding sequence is TGTGCCACCACTATGACCGGGACTTCGGATGAGCAGTTCTTC. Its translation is CATTMTGTSDEQFF.

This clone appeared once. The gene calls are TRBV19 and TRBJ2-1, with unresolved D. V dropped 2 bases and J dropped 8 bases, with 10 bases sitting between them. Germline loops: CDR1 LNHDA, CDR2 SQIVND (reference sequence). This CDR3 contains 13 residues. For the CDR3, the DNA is TGTGCCAGTAGTATAAAGTCAGCGTATGAGCAGTTCTTC. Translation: CASSIKSAYEQFF.

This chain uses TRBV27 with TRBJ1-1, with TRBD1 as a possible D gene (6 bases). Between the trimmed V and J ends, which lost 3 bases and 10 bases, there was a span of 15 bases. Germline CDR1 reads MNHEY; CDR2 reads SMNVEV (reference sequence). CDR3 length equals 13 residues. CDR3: CASSFHRGSGAFF. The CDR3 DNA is TGTGCCAGCAGTTTTCATAGGGGGAGCGGAGCTTTCTTT.

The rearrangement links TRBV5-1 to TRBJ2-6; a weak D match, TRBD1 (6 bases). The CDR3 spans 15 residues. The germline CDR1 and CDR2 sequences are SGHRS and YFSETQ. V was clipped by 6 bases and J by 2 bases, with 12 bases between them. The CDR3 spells CASTRGQPGANVLTF. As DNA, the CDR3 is TGCGCCAGCACCCGCGGACAGCCTGGGGCCAACGTCCTGACTTTC.

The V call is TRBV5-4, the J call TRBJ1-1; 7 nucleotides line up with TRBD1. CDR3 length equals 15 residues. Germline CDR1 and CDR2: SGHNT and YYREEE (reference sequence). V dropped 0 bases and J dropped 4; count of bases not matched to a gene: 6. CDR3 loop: CASSLEGRGTTEAFF. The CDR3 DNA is TGTGCCAGCAGCTTGGAGGGCAGGGGGACCACTGAAGCTTTCTTT. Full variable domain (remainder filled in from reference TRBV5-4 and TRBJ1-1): ETGVTQSPTHLIKTRGQQVTLRCSSQSGHNTVSWYQQALGQGPQFIFQYYREEENGRGNFPPRFSGLQFPNYSSELNVNALELDDSALYLCASSLEGRGTTEAFFGQGTRLTVV.

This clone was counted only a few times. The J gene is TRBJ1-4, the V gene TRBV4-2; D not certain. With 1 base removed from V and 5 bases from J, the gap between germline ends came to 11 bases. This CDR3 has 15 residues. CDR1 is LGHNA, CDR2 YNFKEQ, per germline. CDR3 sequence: CASSQVAGSNEKLFF. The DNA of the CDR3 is TGTGCCAGCAGCCAAGTGGCGGGGTCCAATGAAAAACTGTTTTTT.

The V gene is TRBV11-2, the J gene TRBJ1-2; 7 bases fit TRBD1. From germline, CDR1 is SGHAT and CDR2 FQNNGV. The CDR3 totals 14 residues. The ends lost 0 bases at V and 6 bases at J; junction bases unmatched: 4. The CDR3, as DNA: TGTGCCAGCAGCTTAGACAGGGGGACGGATGGCTACACCTTC. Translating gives CASSLDRGTDGYTF. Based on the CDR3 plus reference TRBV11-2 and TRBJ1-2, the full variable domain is EAGVAQSPRYKIIEKRQSVAFWCNPISGHATLYWYQQILGQGPKLLIQFQNNGVVDDSQLPKDRFSAERLKGVDSTLKIQPAKLEDSAVYLCASSLDRGTDGYTFGSGTRLTVV.

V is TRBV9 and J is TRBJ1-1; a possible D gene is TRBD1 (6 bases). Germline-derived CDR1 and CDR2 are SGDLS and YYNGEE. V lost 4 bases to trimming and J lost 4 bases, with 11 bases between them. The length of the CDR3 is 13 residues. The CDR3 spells CASSPGQTTEAFF. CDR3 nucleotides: TGTGCCAGCAGCCCCGGACAGACCACTGAAGCTTTCTTT.

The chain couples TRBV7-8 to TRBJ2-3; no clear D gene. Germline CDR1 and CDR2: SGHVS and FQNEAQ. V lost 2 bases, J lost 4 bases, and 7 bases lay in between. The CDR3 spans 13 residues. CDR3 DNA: TGTGCCAGCAGCTTACCTTATCCAGATACGCAGTATTTT. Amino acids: CASSLPYPDTQYF.

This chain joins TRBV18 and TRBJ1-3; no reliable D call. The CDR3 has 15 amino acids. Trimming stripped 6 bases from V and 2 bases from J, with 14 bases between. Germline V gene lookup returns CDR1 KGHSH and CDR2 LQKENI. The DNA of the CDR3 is TGTGCCAGCTCCCCCGCAGGAATGACTGGAAACACCATATATTTT. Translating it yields CASSPAGMTGNTIYF.

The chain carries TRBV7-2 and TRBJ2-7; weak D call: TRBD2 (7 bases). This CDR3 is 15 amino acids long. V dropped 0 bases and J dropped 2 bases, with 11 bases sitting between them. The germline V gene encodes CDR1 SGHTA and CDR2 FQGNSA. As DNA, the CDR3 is TGTGCCAGCAGCTTAGCCGGGGGGCCTCCCTACGAGCAGTACTTC. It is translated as CASSLAGGPPYEQYF.

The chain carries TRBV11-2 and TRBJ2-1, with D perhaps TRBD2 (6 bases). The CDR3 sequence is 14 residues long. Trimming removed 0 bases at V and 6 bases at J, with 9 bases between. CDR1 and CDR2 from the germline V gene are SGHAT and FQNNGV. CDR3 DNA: TGTGCCAGCAGCTTAGAACTAGCCTCCAATGAGCAGTTCTTC. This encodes CASSLELASNEQFF.